Following are 16 T cell receptor beta chains from one sample sequenced in a study of shared clonotypes between healthy human individuals. Clones were sequenced by immunoSEQ multiplex PCR, and TCRdb holds only the in-frame ones, with some missing. The table lists about a million clones, 70% to 80% of them singletons. Source material: memory CD4+ T cells sorted from blood. Noted subset: CD45RA-negative fraction. Receptors originate from a man aged 18 to 29 in good health.

This chain connects TRBV5-8 to TRBJ2-5, with TRBD2 matching over 12 bases. Germline V gives CDR1 SGHTS, CDR2 YDEGEE. V shed 1 base, J shed 4 bases, and the junction held 11 bases outside the gene matches. There are 18 residues in the CDR3. As DNA, the CDR3 is TGTGCCAGCAGCTTGATCCGGTGGTCTAGCGGGGGGGCAGAGACCCAGTACTTC. Translated, it gives CASSLIRWSSGGAETQYF.

The rearrangement uses TRBV19 and TRBJ2-2; TRBD2 matches 7 bases. CDR3 length: 15 amino acids. V shed 6 bases, J shed 1 base, and the junction held 5 bases outside the gene matches. Germline V gene data show CDR1 as LNHDA and CDR2 as SQIVND (reference sequence). CDR3: CASSRKRENTGELFF. As DNA, the CDR3 is TGTGCCAGTAGCCGAAAGCGGGAGAACACCGGGGAGCTGTTTTTT.

The chain combines TRBV5-1 with TRBJ2-2; 8 bases are shared with TRBD1. The CDR3 loop spans 14 amino acids. Germline CDR1 reads SGHRS; CDR2 reads YFSETQ. Trimming removed 3 bases from V and 10 bases from J; junction bases left unmatched: 8. The CDR3 sequence is CASSSGMDRAELFF. Written as DNA, the CDR3 is TGCGCCAGCAGCTCAGGAATGGACAGGGCGGAGCTGTTTTTT.

On this clone itself: Other nucleotide sequences in the sample specify the same CDR3. The chain links TRBV10-3 to TRBJ2-7; TRBD1 matches at 10 bases. This CDR3 is 13 amino acids long. Germline CDR1 ENHRY, CDR2 SYGVKD. Unmatched junction bases numbered 0, after V lost 4 bases and J lost 3 bases. CDR3 sequence reads: CAISGTGGYEQYF. CDR3 nucleotides: TGTGCCATCAGTGGGACAGGGGGCTACGAGCAGTACTTC.

A few counts support this clone. As DNA, the CDR3 is TGTGCCAGCTCTCCCGACAGGGGAGAACGGTCACCCCTCCACTTT. Its protein product is CASSPDRGERSPLHF. The J gene is TRBJ1-6, the V gene TRBV18, with 8 positions matching TRBD1. Unmatched junction bases numbered 11, after V lost 6 bases and J lost 10 bases. The CDR3 runs to 15 residues. Germline V gene lookup returns CDR1 KGHSH and CDR2 LQKENI.

The gene calls are TRBV7-9 and TRBJ2-5; D is perhaps TRBD2 (5 bases). This CDR3 has 14 residues. Between the trimmed V and J ends, which lost 5 bases and 5 bases, there was a span of 15 bases. CDR1 and CDR2 from the germline V gene are SEHNR and FQNEAQ (reference sequence). DNA for the CDR3: TGTGCCAGCAGCCCCATCGGCGGGTCGGAGACCCAGTACTTC. It is translated as CASSPIGGSETQYF. The full variable domain, in which reference TRBV7-9 and TRBJ2-5 provide the parts outside the CDR3, is DTGVSQNPRHKITKRGQNVTFRCDPISEHNRLYWYRQTLGQGPEFLTYFQNEAQLEKSRLLSDRFSAERPKGSFSTLEIQRTEQGDSAMYLCASSPIGGSETQYFGPGTRLLVL.

The rearrangement uses TRBV30 and TRBJ2-7; D not certain. Trimming removed 0 bases from V and 5 bases from J, with 14 bases in between. Germline CDR1 is GTSNPN and CDR2 is SVGIG (reference sequence). This CDR3 spans 14 amino acids. This chain's CDR3 is CAWSVRSPYDEQYF. The CDR3 nucleotides are TGTGCCTGGAGTGTGAGGTCTCCTTACGACGAGCAGTACTTC. The whole variable domain, remainder taken from reference TRBV30 and TRBJ2-7, is SQTIHQWPATLVQPVGSPLSLECTVEGTSNPNLYWYRQAAGRGLQLLFYSVGIGQISSEVPQNLSASRPQDRQFILSSKKLLLSDSGFYLCAWSVRSPYDEQYFGPGTRLTVT.

V and J are TRBV6-1 and TRBJ2-5; a possible D gene is TRBD1 (6 bases). The CDR3 covers 15 residues. The ends were cut back, 6 bases at V and 2 bases at J, with 16 bases in the middle. Germline values: CDR1 MNHNS, CDR2 SASEGT. The CDR3 loop is CASRGQSFTQETQYF. CDR3 bases: TGTGCCAGCAGAGGACAGTCTTTCACTCAAGAGACCCAGTACTTC.

The chain links TRBV11-3 to TRBJ1-4, with a weak D call TRBD1 (6 bases). Per the germline V gene, CDR1 is SGHNT and CDR2 is YENEEA. The CDR3 length is 17 residues. Deletions cut 5 bases from V and 7 bases from J, with 23 bases between. The CDR3 nucleotides read TGTGCCAGCAGCCCCCGCCCGGAATCAGGGGCGGTTGAAAAACTGTTTTTT. Translation gives CASSPRPESGAVEKLFF.

The sample holds a few counts of this clone. V gene TRBV10-3 combines with J gene TRBJ1-5; D perhaps matches TRBD1 (5 bases). The CDR3 has 13 amino acids. Trimming shortened V by 10 bases and J by 3 bases, and 13 bases separated the two germline ends. Germline CDR1 ENHRY, CDR2 SYGVKD. The CDR3 reads CATRDGPNQPQHF. Here the CDR3 DNA reads TGTGCCACCCGGGACGGCCCCAATCAGCCCCAGCATTTT.

Concerning this clone itself: Distinct nucleotide sequences in the sample also encode this CDR3. The genes are TRBV18 and TRBJ2-7; D is undetermined. V shed 0 bases and J shed 3 bases, with 6 bases lying between them. The germline V gene encodes CDR1 KGHSH and CDR2 LQKENI. The CDR3 totals 13 residues. The CDR3 DNA reads TGTGCCAGCTCACCACCGGTCGGCTACGAGCAGTACTTC. Its protein is CASSPPVGYEQYF.

This rearrangement joins TRBV19 to TRBJ1-1; TRBD1 matches at 11 bases. CDR1 and CDR2 (germline): LNHDA, SQIVND (reference sequence). The CDR3 runs to 15 residues. The V gene end was trimmed by 7 bases and the J gene end by 2 bases; junction bases not matched to a gene: 6. CDR3 loop: CASKGTGGLNTEAFF. The CDR3 region has the DNA TGTGCCAGTAAAGGGACAGGGGGACTAAACACTGAAGCTTTCTTT. Supplemented by reference TRBV19 and TRBJ1-1, the full variable domain reads DGGITQSPKYLFRKEGQNVTLSCEQNLNHDAMYWYRQDPGQGLRLIYYSQIVNDFQKGDIAEGYSVSREKKESFPLTVTSAQKNPTAFYLCASKGTGGLNTEAFFGQGTRLTVV.

A remark on this clone: The identical CDR3 is also encoded by other nucleotide sequences in the sample. The V gene is TRBV5-6, the J gene TRBJ2-1, with D tentatively TRBD2 (8 bases). The CDR3 spans 15 residues. Germline V gene data show CDR1 as SGHDT and CDR2 as YYEEEE. V dropped 5 bases and J dropped 4 bases, with 16 bases sitting between them. CDR3 DNA: TGTGCCAGCAGTAGGGGGCTAGCGGGTTACAATGAGCAGTTCTTC. Translated: CASSRGLAGYNEQFF.

This chain joins TRBV10-3 and TRBJ1-5; TRBD1 might be the D (6 bases). Germline V gives CDR1 ENHRY, CDR2 SYGVKD. V was trimmed by 3 bases and J by 4 bases, leaving 16 bases between them. The CDR3 is 16 amino acids. Written as DNA, the CDR3 is TGTGCCATCAGTGAAGGGGTGGCAGGGGCTAATCAGCCCCAGCATTTT. Protein product: CAISEGVAGANQPQHF.

The J gene is TRBJ2-3, the V gene TRBV10-3; no clear D. The CDR3 has 15 residues. Trimming pared 6 bases from V and 0 bases from J, leaving 13 bases between. Germline V CDR1 and CDR2: ENHRY, SYGVKD. CDR3 sequence: CAISLTDGSTDTQYF. DNA of the CDR3: TGTGCCATCAGCCTAACGGACGGGAGCACAGATACGCAGTATTTT.

The chain is built from TRBV5-1 and TRBJ2-5; possible D gene TRBD1, 5 bases. The CDR3 is 14 residues long. Between the trimmed V and J ends, which lost 7 bases and 1 base, there was a span of 14 bases. In germline, CDR1 is SGHRS, CDR2 YFSETQ. The CDR3 sequence is CASFRERPQETQYF. The CDR3 region has the DNA TGCGCCAGCTTCAGGGAAAGGCCCCAAGAGACCCAGTACTTC.